Following are 24 T cell receptor beta chains from one sample sequenced in a study of blood T cell repertoires in COVID-19 (dated by TCRdb to the early 2020s). Libraries were built with the immunoSEQ multiplex PCR assay. TCRdb's version of the immuneACCESS table is confined to in-frame rearrangements and falls short of the full clone set. An unresolved V gene accounts for under half of the shortfall where checked; the remainder is of unknown origin. The sample profile shows approximately 120,000 clones; 55% to 70% of them were found once. The top ten constitute roughly 2% of the sample. The sample taken for sequencing was peripheral blood. The receptors here all came from a woman aged 70 to 79 with acute or convalescent COVID-19.

The chain couples TRBV18 to TRBJ1-5, with D unclear. The CDR3 runs 14 residues. Trimming pared 6 bases from V and 4 bases from J, leaving 13 bases between. CDR1 is KGHSH and CDR2 is LQKENI in the germline V gene. CDR3 nucleotides: TGTGCCAGCTCTAGTCGGGGTGGAAATCAGCCCCAGCATTTT. Translating gives CASSSRGGNQPQHF.

The chain employs TRBV6-5 and TRBJ1-2; 9 bases fit TRBD1. The CDR3 runs to 14 residues. V dropped 6 bases and J dropped 4; count of bases not matched to a gene: 6. The germline V gene has CDR1 MNHEY and CDR2 SVGAGI. The CDR3 DNA follows: TGTGCCAGCAGGCCCGGACAGGGGATCTATGGCTACACCTTC. Residues: CASRPGQGIYGYTF.

At least ten counts were recorded for this clone. J is TRBJ1-1 and V is TRBV4-3; unclear D gene. This CDR3 region has 17 residues. Germline assignment: CDR1 LGHNA and CDR2 YSLEER. Trimming left V 0 bases short and J 0 bases short, with 14 bases between. Here the CDR3 reads CASSQEIIAGLNTEAFF. CDR3 bases: TGCGCCAGCAGCCAAGAAATAATCGCAGGATTGAACACTGAAGCTTTCTTT.

The chain uses TRBV3-1 (or the pseudogene TRBV3-2) and TRBJ1-1; 12 bases line up with TRBD1. After removal of 4 bases from V and 5 bases from J, the junction contained 8 bases not matched to a gene. The CDR3 runs to 16 residues. Looked up from germline, CDR1 is LGHDT and CDR2 is YNNKEL (reference sequence). CDR3 loop: CASSLSGTGGRTEAFF. The CDR3 nucleotides are TGTGCCAGCAGCCTGTCCGGGACAGGGGGCCGAACTGAAGCTTTCTTT.

A word on this clone: A much larger clone is a single base away; this may be a read error. CDR3 residues: CSPGLAGYKQYF. The DNA for the CDR3 is TGCAGCCCCGGGCTAGCGGGCTACAAGCAGTACTTC. The rearrangement joins TRBV29-1 to TRBJ2-7, with 8 positions matching TRBD2. The CDR3 loop spans 12 amino acids. The germline V gene has CDR1 SQVTM and CDR2 ANQGSEA.

V gene TRBV6-2 or TRBV6-3 combines with J gene TRBJ2-2, with D possibly matching TRBD2 (5 bases). Trimming shortened V by 3 bases and J by 2 bases, and 10 bases separated the two germline ends. The CDR3 extends over 15 amino acids. Germline lookup yields CDR1 MNHEY and CDR2 SVGEGT. The CDR3 nucleotides are TGTGCCAGCAGTTATGTACGGGATAACACCGGGGAGCTGTTTTTT. It is translated as CASSYVRDNTGELFF.

The sample holds a few counts of this clone. The chain joins TRBV7-9 to TRBJ1-3; the match to TRBD1 covers 8 bases. The CDR3 runs 13 residues. Trimming removed 7 bases from V and 7 bases from J; junction bases left unmatched: 6. Germline V gene lookup returns CDR1 SEHNR and CDR2 FQNEAQ (reference sequence). CDR3 residues: CASIMNRGNTIYF. CDR3 sequence (DNA): TGTGCCAGCATTATGAACAGGGGGAACACCATATATTTT.

This clone is a singleton in its sample. This chain links TRBV2 with TRBJ1-2; 12 positions agree with TRBD1. Germline values: CDR1 SNHLY, CDR2 FYNNEI. Unmatched junction bases numbered 1, after V lost 4 bases and J lost 4 bases. This CDR3 has 14 amino acids. The CDR3 protein is CASSVGQGAYGYTF. Here the CDR3 DNA reads TGTGCCAGCAGTGTGGGACAGGGGGCCTATGGCTACACCTTC.

This clone was recorded only once. The gene calls are TRBV7-2 and TRBJ1-1, with D possibly matching TRBD1 (5 bases). Trimming removed 1 base from V and 3 bases from J, with 12 bases in between. In germline, CDR1 is SGHTA, CDR2 FQGNSA. The CDR3 has 15 residues. The CDR3 spells CASSLGPGKHTEAFF. The CDR3, as DNA: TGTGCCAGCAGCTTAGGTCCAGGGAAACACACTGAAGCTTTCTTT.

The V gene is TRBV11-1, the J gene TRBJ2-7; D is perhaps TRBD2 (5 bases). V was cut by 3 bases and J by 3 bases, with 12 bases left in between. CDR1 is SGHAT, CDR2 FQDESV, per germline (reference sequence). This CDR3 spans 14 amino acids. The CDR3 nucleotides read TGTGCCAGCAGCTTCGACCCTAGCAGCTACGAGCAGTACTTC. It yields the protein CASSFDPSSYEQYF. The full variable domain, with the rest looked up from reference TRBV11-1 and TRBJ2-7, is EAEVAQSPRYKITEKSQAVAFWCDPISGHATLYWYRQILGQGPELLVQFQDESVVDDSQLPKDRFSAERLKGVDSTLKIQPAELGDSAMYLCASSFDPSSYEQYFGPGTRLTVT.

The genes are TRBV11-2 and TRBJ2-1; 11 bases align to TRBD2. There are 15 residues in the CDR3. Germline loops: CDR1 SGHAT, CDR2 FQNNGV. J gave up 3 bases and V 3 bases, and 1 base lay outside the gene matches. CDR3 loop: CASSFGTSGYNEQFF. The CDR3 DNA reads TGTGCCAGCAGCTTCGGGACTAGCGGCTACAATGAGCAGTTCTTC.

A note on this clone: Sequence at one end of the junction differs from germline and may be a read error. The CDR3 protein is CASSLNSGNTIYF. As DNA, the CDR3 is TGTGCTAGCAGCTTAAACAGCGGAAACACCATATATTTT. The rearrangement links TRBV7-7 to TRBJ1-3; D unresolved. The germline V gene has CDR1 SSHAT and CDR2 FNYEAQ (reference sequence). The CDR3 extends over 13 amino acids.

The V call is TRBV9, the J call TRBJ1-5; D perhaps matches TRBD1 (6 bases). Trimming cost V 6 bases and J 1 base, with 14 bases left between them. Germline CDR1 reads SGDLS; CDR2 reads YYNGEE. This CDR3 spans 15 amino acids. This chain's CDR3 is CASNPAGESNQPQHF. The CDR3 nucleotides read TGTGCCAGCAACCCGGCAGGGGAGAGCAATCAGCCCCAGCATTTT.

This chain connects TRBV2 to TRBJ2-5; D perhaps matches TRBD2 (6 bases). The ends were cut back, 8 bases at V and 5 bases at J, with 18 bases in the middle. CDR3 length: 14 residues. Germline CDR1 is SNHLY and CDR2 is FYNNEI. CDR3 sequence (DNA): TGTGCCAGCGCCAGGGAGGCAGGAGGGGAGACCCAGTACTTC. Translated: CASAREAGGETQYF.

The chain joins TRBV2 to TRBJ2-3; no definite D call. CDR1 SNHLY and CDR2 FYNNEI come from the germline V gene. The length of the CDR3 is 13 residues. Trimming took off 4 bases at V and 1 base at J, with 6 bases between the two ends. The CDR3 DNA reads TGTGCCAGCAGTGTCAGCGGCACAGATACGCAGTATTTT. Its protein product is CASSVSGTDTQYF.

V and J are TRBV29-1 and TRBJ1-1, with D perhaps matching TRBD1 (6 bases). In germline, CDR1 is SQVTM, CDR2 ANQGSEA. The CDR3 extends over 12 amino acids. The germline V and J ends were trimmed by 3 bases and 4 bases, with 9 bases remaining between them. The CDR3: CSVEGGRTEAFF. CDR3 coding DNA: TGCAGCGTTGAGGGGGGGCGCACTGAAGCTTTCTTT.

This sequence joins TRBV6-5 and TRBJ1-6; D unresolved. Per the germline V gene, CDR1 is MNHEY and CDR2 is SVGAGI. The V end lost 0 bases, the J end lost 6 bases, and 9 bases lay between the germline ends. The CDR3 has 15 residues. CDR3 in DNA: TGTGCCAGCAGTTACTCGCCAGAGGGTAATTCACCCCTCCACTTT. Translating gives CASSYSPEGNSPLHF.

The chain uses TRBV30 and TRBJ2-2, with unresolved D. The ends were cut back, 4 bases at V and 4 bases at J, with 10 bases in the middle. This CDR3 has 13 residues. Germline V lookup: CDR1 GTSNPN, CDR2 SVGIG (reference sequence). CDR3 DNA sequence: TGTGCCTGGACCGCGGCTTCCACCGGGGAGCTGTTTTTT. This encodes CAWTAASTGELFF. The full variable domain, rest sourced from reference TRBV30 and TRBJ2-2, is SQTIHQWPATLVQPVGSPLSLECTVEGTSNPNLYWYRQAAGRGLQLLFYSVGIGQISSEVPQNLSASRPQDRQFILSSKKLLLSDSGFYLCAWTAASTGELFFGEGSRLTVL.

The chain has TRBV2 and TRBJ1-3; 7 positions match TRBD1. CDR3 length: 14 residues. Germline CDR1 and CDR2: SNHLY and FYNNEI. J was trimmed by 2 bases and V by 7 bases; bases with no gene match: 5. CDR3 coding DNA: TGTGCCAGCAAAACCGGGACAGCTGGAAACACCATATATTTT. It encodes CASKTGTAGNTIYF.

This sequence joins TRBV7-8 and TRBJ2-7, with unresolved D. This CDR3 region has 13 residues. V lost 2 bases, J lost 2 bases, and 7 bases lay in between. CDR1 is SGHVS, CDR2 FQNEAQ, per germline. The CDR3 here is CASSLRVAYEQYF. CDR3 sequence (DNA): TGTGCCAGCAGCTTACGTGTCGCCTACGAGCAGTACTTC.

This chain joins TRBV11-2 and TRBJ2-5, with TRBD2 as a possible D gene (5 bases). This CDR3 has 13 residues. CDR1 is SGHAT and CDR2 is FQNNGV in the germline V gene. V lost 1 base and J lost 9, with 12 bases in between. The CDR3: CASSLVPQEAQYF. The CDR3 DNA follows: TGTGCCAGCAGCTTAGTCCCCCAGGAGGCCCAGTACTTC.

This clone was observed at least ten times. V and J are TRBV13 and TRBJ1-3, with D possibly TRBD1 on 6 matching bases. The germline V gene encodes CDR1 PRHDT and CDR2 FYEKMQ (reference sequence). The length of the CDR3 is 13 residues. The V gene lost 7 bases and the J gene lost 4 bases, with 11 bases spanning the gap. The CDR3 bases are TGTGCCAGCACCCTCCAGGGGGGAAACACCATATATTTT. It yields the protein CASTLQGGNTIYF.

This chain uses TRBV6-1 with TRBJ2-7; 13 bases are shared with TRBD2. This CDR3 comprises 17 residues. CDR1 is MNHNS, CDR2 SASEGT, per germline. Trimming at V came to 3 bases and at J to 3 bases, leaving 8 bases not matched to a gene. CDR3 loop: CASSETGLAGVDYEQYF. In nucleotides, the CDR3 is TGTGCCAGCAGTGAGACCGGACTAGCGGGAGTAGACTACGAGCAGTACTTC.

This clone was picked up one time. The chain is built from TRBV7-2 and TRBJ2-7; no clear D gene. Trimming removed 0 bases from V and 3 bases from J, with 12 bases in between. The CDR3 has 15 amino acids. The germline V gene has CDR1 SGHTA and CDR2 FQGNSA. As DNA, the CDR3 is TGTGCCAGCAGCTTAGCTAACTCAGGCCTCTACGAGCAGTACTTC. Encoded protein: CASSLANSGLYEQYF. Supplemented by reference TRBV7-2 and TRBJ2-7, the full variable domain reads GAGVSQSPSNKVTEKGKDVELRCDPISGHTALYWYRQSLGQGLEFLIYFQGNSAPDKSGLPSDRFSAERTGGSVSTLTIQRTQQEDSAVYLCASSLANSGLYEQYFGPGTRLTVT.